The present entry profiles one TCR beta chain with its context. Trimming took off 6 bases at V and 4 bases at J, with 9 bases between the two ends. The CDR3 loop spans 12 amino acids. Looked up from germline, CDR1 is MNHEY and CDR2 is SMNVEV (reference sequence). TCR beta chains were sequenced at survey level with immunoSEQ. Assay used: immunoSEQ multiplex PCR; TCRdb lists only in-frame clones, some missing. The sample shows some 70,000 clones, approximately 92% of them seen only once. Sequencing used PBMCs. The TCR was taken from a man in his forties or fifties with rheumatoid arthritis. The J gene is TRBJ1-1, the V gene TRBV27; D gene uncertain. The CDR3 nucleotides are TGTGCCAGCAGGCGAAGAGGCACTGAAGCTTTCTTT. Residues: CASRRRGTEAFF.